What follows is one TCR beta chain and its context. Its matching antigen is unknown. A much larger clonotype is one base distant, so this may be a read error. Bulk libraries came from a prior protocol with listed TCR primers. Using its own MiXCR run on the PCR reads, TCRdb lists one record per CDR3 protein. The sample holds 45,000 to 55,000 distinct CDR3 sequences, 36% seen once. The CDR3 loop spans 14 amino acids. Germline V gene data show CDR1 as SGHTA and CDR2 as FQGNSA. Losses at the gene ends were 8 bases for V and 7 bases for J; bases not matched to a gene: 7. With RNA at 10%, 30% or 50%, naive CD8 libraries came from roughly 21,000 to 960,000 sorted cells. The sample belongs to a study of molecular identifiers for immune sequencing clone quantification. General observations from the study: For effector cells, clones above 20 RNA copies held over 97% of molecules; for naive cells, under 1%.

Sequenced sample: naive CD8+ T cells from blood, with Jurkat cell RNA spiked in. Subset in this sample: FACS-sorted CD8+CD4-CCR7+CD45RA+ naive T cells. This sequence was found in a human donor in good health. Some libraries in this study had Jurkat cell RNA spiked in. V and J are TRBV7-2 and TRBJ2-1, with 11 bases identical to TRBD2. The CDR3 region has the DNA TGTGCCAGCGGCCAGACTAGCGGGAATAATGAGCAGTTCTTC. It specifies CASGQTSGNNEQFF.